One sample yielded the 13 T cell receptor beta chains listed below, sequenced in a study of vaccination and CD4 T cells after COVID-19. Which antigens these TCRs recognize remains unknown. Scientists ran DNA taken from cultured CD4+ T cells through the Oncomine TCR Beta short-read assay for sequencing. Each CDR3 protein is one row after TCRdb ran MiXCR on the PCR reads. This table has 15,000 to 20,000 distinct CDR3 sequences, around 40% appearing once. Stated treatment: approximately nine-day PBMC culture with coronavirus spike peptide pools or control peptides (ViraFEST assay). Sequencing input: CD4+ T cells from blood, cultured in vitro. The receptors shown here come from a human donor who had recovered from COVID-19.

V usage is TRBV19 and J usage is TRBJ1-2; D possibly corresponds to TRBD1 (5 bases). With 5 bases removed from V and 0 bases from J, the gap between germline ends came to 13 bases. CDR1 LNHDA and CDR2 SQIVND come from the germline V gene (reference sequence). The CDR3 sequence is 15 residues long. In DNA form, the CDR3 reads TGTGCCAGTAGTTCCTCGGGGGAACCTAACTATGGCTACACCTTC. Encoded protein: CASSSSGEPNYGYTF.

In its sample, this clonotype was seen a few times. The chain uses TRBV19 and TRBJ1-2; tentative D call: TRBD1 (6 bases). Germline assignment: CDR1 LNHDA and CDR2 SQIVND (reference sequence). Trimming left V 3 bases short and J 7 bases short, with 12 bases between. The CDR3 extends over 13 amino acids. CDR3 in amino acids: CASSIQGLIGYTF. The CDR3 DNA reads as TGTGCCAGTAGTATCCAGGGGTTAATTGGCTACACCTTC.

The rearrangement links TRBV20-1 to TRBJ2-3; the match to TRBD2 covers 8 bases. The CDR3 contains 15 residues. V lost 6 bases to trimming and J lost 2 bases; unmatched junction nucleotides: 10. In germline, CDR1 is DFQATT, CDR2 SNEGSKA (reference sequence). This chain's CDR3 is CSALTSAPPTDTQYF. The CDR3 DNA reads as TGCAGTGCCCTGACTAGCGCGCCGCCCACAGATACGCAGTATTTT.

The V call is TRBV7-3, the J call TRBJ2-1; the D gene is possibly TRBD2 (7 bases). The CDR3 is made up of 13 amino acids. V lost 5 bases and J lost 10, with 15 bases in between. The germline V gene encodes CDR1 SGHTA and CDR2 FQGTGA. CDR3 DNA sequence: TGTGCCAGCAGCGCGGGGGCGGATTGGGAGCAGTTCTTC. This encodes CASSAGADWEQFF.

This clonotype was seen more than once but under ten times. CDR3 sequence (DNA): TGTGCCAGAGTCCCTACGCGGGGCCTCTACGAGCAGTACTTC. This gives the protein CARVPTRGLYEQYF. V gene TRBV21-1 combines with J gene TRBJ2-7; TRBD2 is the table's D call, not checked against the DNA. TRBV21-1 is a listed pseudogene. This CDR3 spans 14 amino acids.

This clonotype showed up just a few times. V gene TRBV12-3 or TRBV12-4 combines with J gene TRBJ2-3, with TRBD2 identical over 13 bases. The CDR3 loop spans 16 amino acids. After removal of 5 bases from V and 7 bases from J, the junction contained 9 bases not matched to a gene. CDR3 bases: TGTGCCAGCAGTGGTTACGGACTAGCGGGAGTTAATACGCAGTATTTT. This gives the protein CASSGYGLAGVNTQYF.

The V call is TRBV20-1, the J call TRBJ1-1; D ambiguous. V was pared by 0 bases and J by 2 bases, with 7 bases between. The germline V gene has CDR1 DFQATT and CDR2 SNEGSKA (reference sequence). The CDR3 sequence is 13 residues long. The chain's CDR3 is CSAREHRNTEAFF. For the CDR3, the DNA is TGCAGTGCTAGAGAACACCGCAACACTGAAGCTTTCTTT.

This clonotype is medium-sized (0.01 to 0.1%) by share. This chain uses TRBV20-1 with TRBJ2-7; 7 nucleotides match TRBD2. This CDR3 is 16 amino acids long. V lost 0 bases and J lost 1; bases outside the gene matches: 9. Germline assignment: CDR1 DFQATT and CDR2 SNEGSKA (reference sequence). CDR3 DNA: TGCAGTGCTAGAGAGATCCGGCGGGGACTATCCTACGAGCAGTACTTC. Its protein is CSAREIRRGLSYEQYF.

V is TRBV5-4 and J is TRBJ2-3, with 8 bases fitting TRBD1. V trimming: 0 bases; J trimming: 4 bases; junction bases outside the gene matches: 1. CDR3 length: 14 amino acids. Per the germline V gene, CDR1 is SGHNT and CDR2 is YYREEE (reference sequence). This chain's CDR3 is CASSLEQGADTQYF. The CDR3 nucleotides are TGTGCCAGCAGCTTGGAACAGGGGGCAGATACGCAGTATTTT.

This clonotype was found a few times. The chain combines TRBV20-1 with TRBJ2-3; the match to TRBD2 covers 7 bases. In germline, CDR1 is DFQATT, CDR2 SNEGSKA (reference sequence). After removal of 5 bases from V and 2 bases from J, the junction contained 13 bases not matched to a gene. The CDR3 length is 16 residues. The CDR3 sequence: CSASTVAGGFTDTQYF. The CDR3 bases are TGCAGTGCTTCAACAGTAGCGGGCGGATTCACAGATACGCAGTATTTT.

The chain joins TRBV20-1 to TRBJ2-7; 8 bases fit TRBD2. The germline V gene has CDR1 DFQATT and CDR2 SNEGSKA (reference sequence). This CDR3 comprises 16 residues. V lost 0 bases to trimming and J lost 6 bases; unmatched junction nucleotides: 13. The CDR3 coding sequence is TGCAGTGCTAGAGATTTTGTTCTTGGGACTAGTCGCGAGCAGTACTTC. Protein sequence: CSARDFVLGTSREQYF.

The J gene is TRBJ1-3, the V gene TRBV6-5, with D uncertain. The CDR3 is made up of 14 amino acids. The germline V gene encodes CDR1 MNHEY and CDR2 SVGAGI. Trimming left V 2 bases short and J 1 base short, with 6 bases between. CDR3 coding DNA: TGTGCCAGCAGTTACGGGAAGTCTGGAAACACCATATATTTT. It encodes CASSYGKSGNTIYF.

The chain recombines TRBV9 with TRBJ1-5; D is undetermined. The CDR3 is 14 amino acids. Germline loops: CDR1 SGDLS, CDR2 YYNGEE. V lost 0 bases and J lost 4, with 8 bases in between. The CDR3 here is CASSVEGGNQPQHF. For the CDR3, the DNA is TGTGCCAGCAGCGTAGAGGGTGGTAATCAGCCCCAGCATTTT.